Presented here are 3 T cell receptor beta chains from one specimen sequenced in a study of OX40 agonist ivuxolimab in advanced cancers. The data were produced by immunoSEQ multiplex PCR, yet TCRdb's version contains in-frame clones alone and is incomplete. Among 60,000 to 85,000 clones, approximately 90% were seen once, and the ten largest hold about 9.4%. This specimen consisted of CD4+ or CD8+ T cells sorted from blood, obtained in a trial of the OX40 agonist ivuxolimab. Receptor source: an adult with an advanced solid tumor such as melanoma, head and neck, liver or kidney cancer.

This rearrangement joins TRBV4-1 to TRBJ1-4; D gene ambiguous. The CDR3 length is 15 residues. The germline V gene encodes CDR1 MGHRA and CDR2 YSYEKL. V was shortened by 1 base and J by 2 bases, with 8 bases between the two germline ends. Here the CDR3 reads CASSQVGWTNEKLFF. The CDR3 DNA reads as TGCGCCAGCAGCCAAGTGGGTTGGACTAATGAAAAACTGTTTTTT.

The V and J genes are TRBV9 and TRBJ1-2; 7 bases match TRBD1. After removal of 4 bases from V and 3 bases from J, the junction contained 9 bases not matched to a gene. Per germline, CDR1 SGDLS and CDR2 YYNGEE. The CDR3 is made up of 15 amino acids. CDR3 amino acids: CASSPTGFSDYGYTF. In DNA, the CDR3 is TGTGCCAGCAGCCCGACAGGGTTTAGCGACTATGGCTACACCTTC.

The J gene is TRBJ2-3, the V gene TRBV5-1, with 8 bases matching TRBD2. V shed 1 base and J 2 bases; nucleotides not matched to a gene: 12. The length of the CDR3 is 18 residues. CDR1 SGHRS and CDR2 YFSETQ come from the germline V gene. The CDR3, as DNA: TGCGCCAGCAGCTTGTCGAGGACTAGCCCCCTTCACACAGATACGCAGTATTTT. The encoded protein is CASSLSRTSPLHTDTQYF.